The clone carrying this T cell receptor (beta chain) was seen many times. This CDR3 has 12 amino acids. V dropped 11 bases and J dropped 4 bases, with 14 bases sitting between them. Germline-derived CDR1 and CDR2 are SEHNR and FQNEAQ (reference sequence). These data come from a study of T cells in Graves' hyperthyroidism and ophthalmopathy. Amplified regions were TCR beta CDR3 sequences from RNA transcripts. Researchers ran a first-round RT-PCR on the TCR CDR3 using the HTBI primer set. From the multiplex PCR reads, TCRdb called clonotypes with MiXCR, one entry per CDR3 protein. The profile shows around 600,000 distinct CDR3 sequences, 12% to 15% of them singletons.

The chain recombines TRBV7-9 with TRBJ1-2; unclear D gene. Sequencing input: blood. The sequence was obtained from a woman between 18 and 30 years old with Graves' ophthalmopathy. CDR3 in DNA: TGTGCCTCCGTCGGGAGCGTCTATGGCTACACCTTC. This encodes CASVGSVYGYTF.